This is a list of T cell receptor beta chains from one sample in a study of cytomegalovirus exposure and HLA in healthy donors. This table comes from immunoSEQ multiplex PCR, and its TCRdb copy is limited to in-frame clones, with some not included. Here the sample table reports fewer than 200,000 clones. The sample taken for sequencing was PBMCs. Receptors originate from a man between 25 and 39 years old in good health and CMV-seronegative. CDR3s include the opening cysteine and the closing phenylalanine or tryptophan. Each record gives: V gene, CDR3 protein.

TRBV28,CASSLMGGRDRSNQPQHF
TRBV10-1,CASSELQGASQETQYF
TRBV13,CASSLVPRGGAGELFF
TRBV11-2,CASSQDRAGDTQYF
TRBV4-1,CASSQDRSYNEQFF
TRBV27,CASSPYPPGTGANQPQHF
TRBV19,CASKIAGRSTDTQYF
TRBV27,CASSPTGFQPQHF
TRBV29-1,CSVDGEGLNEQFF
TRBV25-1,CASRGTVSGNTIYF
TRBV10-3,CAIGQRGTDTQYF
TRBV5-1,CASSDGQGGAEAFF
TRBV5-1,CASSQQDRGDTQYF
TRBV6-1,CASSERVGGSTDTQYF
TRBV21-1,CASSKGDRGSYEQYF
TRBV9,CASSVGGQGNYEQYF
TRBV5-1,CASSWDRVLDEQYF
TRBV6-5,CASSYPGGNTEAFF
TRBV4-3,CASSQASRGFEQYF
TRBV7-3,CASSPSGTGPYEQYF
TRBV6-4,CASSDSDRDRGLGYTF
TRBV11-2,CASSPSFGLAEQYF
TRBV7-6,CASSLTPGSRAEAFF
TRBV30,CASSLAGVSDTQYF
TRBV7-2,CASSETGNTEAFF
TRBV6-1,CASNLVRAFF
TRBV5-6,CASSSGTGAFF
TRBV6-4,CASSEGEGTEAFF
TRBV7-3,CASSLGLAGVYEQFF
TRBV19,CASSLTGVEQYF
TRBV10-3,CAISESGGAGSGYTF
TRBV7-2,CASSFQGYNEQFF
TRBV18,CASSPLLGRSADTQYF
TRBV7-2,CASSPDRGNTIYF
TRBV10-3,CAISTDSYEQYF
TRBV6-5,CASSYSGRDYEQYF
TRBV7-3,CASSLTRNTEAFF
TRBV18,CASSHGQGDAYEQYF
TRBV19,CASKSRDIHEKLFF
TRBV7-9,CASSPNPSGVTGELFF
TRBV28,CASRHRGRGSNQPQHF
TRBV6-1,CASTPTGLSYEQYF
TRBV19,CASSGRGRTDTQYF
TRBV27,CATTTGAHNSPLHF
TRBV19,CASSSGTGAGPGEKLFF
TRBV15,CATSRDLDLSGSSYEQYF
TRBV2,CASSEGEGTFYGYTF
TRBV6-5,CASRRTGQLSEKLFF
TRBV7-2,CASSPGGGETQYF
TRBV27,CASMGRDTQYF
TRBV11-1,CASSVGQGSEKLFF
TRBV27,CASSLLGDRGYEQYF
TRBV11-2,CASSSLPGLALGDTQYF
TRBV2,CASSRQGLSTDTQYF
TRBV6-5,CASSYSTTGGQYF
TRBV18,CASSPRVETNEKLFF
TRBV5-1,CASSLGTGDFTDTQYF
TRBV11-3,CASSFTNTEAFF
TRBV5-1,CARIPGLAGGPNTGELFF
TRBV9,CASSVGASGRPTDTQYF